Below are 29 T cell receptor beta chains sequenced from a single sample in a study of OX40 agonist ivuxolimab in advanced cancers. Here immunoSEQ multiplex PCR was the method, and the copy in TCRdb shows in-frame clones only, minus some. The sample has about 76,000 clones, 80% to 90% seen once. This specimen consisted of CD4+ or CD8+ T cells sorted from blood, obtained in a trial of the OX40 agonist ivuxolimab. The receptor set was obtained from an adult with an advanced solid tumor such as melanoma, head and neck, liver or kidney cancer.

V is TRBV5-4 and J is TRBJ2-2, with 10 bases matching TRBD1. V was pared by 4 bases and J by 4 bases, with 7 bases of the junction left unmatched. In germline, CDR1 is SGHNT, CDR2 YYREEE (reference sequence). CDR3 length: 16 residues. The CDR3 DNA is TGTGCCAGCAGCCCCTTCCGGGACAGGGGCACCGGGGAGCTGTTTTTT. As protein: CASSPFRDRGTGELFF.

The CDR3 is CASSPGVMNTEAFF. The CDR3 nucleotides are TGTGCCAGCAGCCCCGGGGTTATGAACACTGAAGCTTTCTTT. The chain has TRBV14 and TRBJ1-1; D remains ambiguous. V was shortened by 4 bases and J by 0 bases, with 9 bases between the two germline ends. CDR1 and CDR2 (germline): SGHDN, FVKESK. The CDR3 consists of 14 residues.

With regard to this clone: This CDR3 is also generated by other DNA sequences in the sample. The genes are TRBV5-1 and TRBJ2-7; a possible D gene is TRBD1 (6 bases). CDR3 length equals 13 residues. V shed 2 bases and J shed 2 bases, with 8 bases lying between them. The germline V gene encodes CDR1 SGHRS and CDR2 YFSETQ. The CDR3 DNA follows: TGCGCCAGCAGCTTAACAGGGCCCTACGAGCAGTACTTC. As protein: CASSLTGPYEQYF.

The sample holds many counts of this clone. The J gene is TRBJ1-3, the V gene TRBV7-9; 9 bases fit TRBD1. CDR3 length: 17 residues. Trimming at V came to 5 bases and at J to 0 bases, leaving 8 bases not matched to a gene. Germline V lookup: CDR1 SEHNR, CDR2 FQNEAQ (reference sequence). The CDR3 sequence: CASSHRDRAVSGNTIYF. DNA for the CDR3: TGTGCCAGCAGCCACCGGGACAGGGCCGTCTCTGGAAACACCATATATTTT.

This rearrangement joins TRBV10-3 to TRBJ1-4; 8 bases agree with TRBD1. Germline lookup yields CDR1 ENHRY and CDR2 SYGVKD. This CDR3 spans 15 amino acids. The V segment lost 4 bases and the J segment 8 bases; nucleotides outside the gene matches: 9. The CDR3 loop is CAISVGDRRGEKLFF. The CDR3 DNA reads TGTGCCATCAGTGTAGGGGACAGGCGTGGGGAAAAACTGTTTTTT.

This chain connects TRBV6-5 to TRBJ2-7; 7 bases agree with TRBD1. Germline V gives CDR1 MNHEY, CDR2 SVGAGI. CDR3 length: 12 residues. With V trimmed by 6 bases and J by 11 bases, 10 bases remained unmatched. The CDR3 coding sequence is TGTGCCAGCAGGGTATTAGGGGGCGCGAAGTACTTC. Its translation: CASRVLGGAKYF.

This clone came up once. The chain uses TRBV28 and TRBJ2-2; D call uncertain. Trimming took off 7 bases at V and 2 bases at J, with 11 bases between the two ends. CDR3 length: 14 residues. CDR1 is MDHEN and CDR2 is SYDVKM in the germline V gene. CDR3 in DNA: TGTGCCAGCACCCGCAGAGTTAACACCGGGGAGCTGTTTTTT. It specifies CASTRRVNTGELFF.

Comments on this clone: The sample holds other DNA sequences that translate to the same CDR3. The chain carries TRBV5-6 and TRBJ1-2; 7 bases are shared with TRBD1. V shed 2 bases and J 6 bases; nucleotides not matched to a gene: 4. The CDR3 is 13 amino acids. CDR1 and CDR2 from the germline V gene are SGHDT and YYEEEE. This CDR3 is CASSFRQGDGYTF. The CDR3 coding sequence is TGTGCCAGCAGCTTCAGACAGGGTGATGGCTACACCTTC.

The table lists this clone with a count of one. The chain links TRBV19 to TRBJ1-5; D is ambiguous. Trimming took 3 bases from V and 5 from J, leaving 8 bases between them. The CDR3 length is 13 residues. Per the germline V gene, CDR1 is LNHDA and CDR2 is SQIVND (reference sequence). The CDR3 coding sequence is TGTGCCAGTAGTATTCGAGGAGATCAGCCCCAGCATTTT. Translation: CASSIRGDQPQHF.

V is TRBV6-1 and J is TRBJ2-5; unclear D gene. V shed 6 bases and J shed 0 bases, with 8 bases lying between them. This CDR3 contains 13 residues. Germline-derived CDR1 and CDR2 are MNHNS and SASEGT. CDR3 sequence reads: CASSSRDQETQYF. CDR3 DNA: TGTGCCAGCAGCTCCCGGGACCAAGAGACCCAGTACTTC.

The rearrangement links TRBV10-2 to TRBJ2-5; 9 bases match TRBD2. J was trimmed by 7 bases and V by 6 bases; bases with no gene match: 9. CDR3 size: 14 residues. CDR1 and CDR2 from the germline V gene are WSHSY and SAAADI. The CDR3 spells CASRSGTSLGTQYF. The CDR3, as DNA: TGCGCCAGCAGGTCCGGGACTAGCCTTGGGACCCAGTACTTC.

In nucleotides, the CDR3 is TGCGCCAGCAGCTCCTCCGGGAGATTCTATGGCTACACCTTC. Its protein is CASSSSGRFYGYTF. This chain links TRBV5-1 with TRBJ1-2, with D unresolved. This CDR3 is built from 14 residues. Trimming removed 3 bases at V and 4 bases at J, with 13 bases between. CDR1 SGHRS and CDR2 YFSETQ come from the germline V gene. Full variable domain (rest looked up from reference TRBV5-1 and TRBJ1-2): KAGVTQTPRYLIKTRGQQVTLSCSPISGHRSVSWYQQTPGQGLQFLFEYFSETQRNKGNFPGRFSGRQFSNSRSEMNVSTLELGDSALYLCASSSSGRFYGYTFGSGTRLTVV.

This rearrangement joins TRBV4-1 to TRBJ2-7; unclear D gene. Trimming removed 1 base from V and 1 base from J, with 8 bases in between. CDR1 and CDR2 from the germline V gene are MGHRA and YSYEKL. The CDR3 length is 14 residues. This CDR3 reads CASSQAEVSYEQYF. The CDR3 nucleotides read TGCGCCAGCAGCCAAGCCGAGGTTTCCTACGAGCAGTACTTC.

The chain employs TRBV12-5 and TRBJ2-3; D is perhaps TRBD1 or TRBD2 (5 bases each). Trimming cost V 6 bases and J 2 bases, with 15 bases left between them. Germline V gene data show CDR1 as LGHNT and CDR2 as FRNRAP. CDR3 length equals 15 residues. For the CDR3, the DNA is TGTGCTAGTGGGAAAGGGACCCAATTCACAGATACGCAGTATTTT. It codes for CASGKGTQFTDTQYF.

The genes are TRBV11-2 and TRBJ2-3, with 10 bases that match TRBD2. CDR1 is SGHAT, CDR2 FQNNGV, per germline. This CDR3 spans 17 amino acids. Trimming at V came to 1 base and at J to 0 bases, leaving 4 bases not matched to a gene. Here the CDR3 reads CASSLGTSGTSTDTQYF. CDR3 bases: TGTGCCAGCAGCTTAGGGACTAGCGGAACTAGCACAGATACGCAGTATTTT.

V gene TRBV19 combines with J gene TRBJ1-2, with D hard to call. Germline V gene sequence: CDR1 LNHDA, CDR2 SQIVND (reference sequence). CDR3 size: 13 residues. Trimming took 6 bases from V and 8 from J, leaving 16 bases between them. CDR3: CASSSTTTWGYTF. DNA for the CDR3: TGTGCCAGTAGCTCCACGACAACTTGGGGCTACACCTTC.

The J gene is TRBJ2-3, the V gene TRBV12-5; D gene unclear. V lost 1 base to trimming and J lost 1 base, with 6 bases between them. The CDR3 totals 14 residues. Germline-derived CDR1 and CDR2 are LGHNT and FRNRAP. The CDR3 region has the DNA TGTGCTAGTGGTTTGGGGCCGCGCACAGATACGCAGTATTTT. Protein product: CASGLGPRTDTQYF.

V and J are TRBV4-1 and TRBJ2-7, with D possibly called TRBD1 or TRBD2 (5 bases each). The CDR3 totals 14 residues. Between the trimmed V and J ends, which lost 1 base and 4 bases, there was a span of 11 bases. Germline values: CDR1 MGHRA, CDR2 YSYEKL. CDR3 nucleotide sequence: TGCGCCAGCAGCCAAGCCAGGGCGGGTTACGAGCAGTACTTC. Amino acids: CASSQARAGYEQYF.

The chain joins TRBV29-1 to TRBJ2-3; D call uncertain. The germline CDR1 and CDR2 sequences are SQVTM and ANQGSEA. The CDR3 extends over 12 amino acids. Trimming removed 7 bases from V and 1 base from J, with 9 bases in between. The CDR3 reads CSAARGTDTQYF. The CDR3 coding sequence is TGCAGCGCGGCCCGGGGCACAGATACGCAGTATTTT.

There are a few counts of this clone. The CDR3 nucleotides read TGTGCCAGCAGCTTAGGTTGGGAGTTTGGCACAGATACGCAGTATTTT. It is translated as CASSLGWEFGTDTQYF. The chain combines TRBV7-2 with TRBJ2-3; D possibly corresponds to TRBD2 (5 bases). V gave up 1 base and J gave up 1 base, with 12 bases separating them. The CDR3 runs to 16 residues. Germline V CDR1 and CDR2: SGHTA, FQGNSA.

The V gene is TRBV12-1, the J gene TRBJ2-4; no check of the table's D call, TRBD1, against the DNA was made. TRBV12-1 is a pseudogene. This CDR3 spans 19 amino acids. CDR3 DNA: TGTGCCAGCAGCTTTGGTTGGTTTTGGACAGGGGAGACCAAAAACATTCAGTACTTC. As protein: CASSFGWFWTGETKNIQYF.

In this sample, this clone turned up a few times. J is TRBJ2-7 and V is TRBV2; D is unresolved. The germline V gene has CDR1 SNHLY and CDR2 FYNNEI. The CDR3 sequence is 15 residues long. V was cut by 2 bases and J by 0 bases, with 11 bases left in between. The CDR3 loop is CASSESFLLSYEQYF. Here the CDR3 DNA reads TGTGCCAGCAGTGAATCTTTTTTACTCTCCTACGAGCAGTACTTC.

The chain has TRBV6-4 and TRBJ1-2; 8 nucleotides agree with TRBD1. The length of the CDR3 is 13 residues. V lost 2 bases and J lost 6; bases outside the gene matches: 2. Germline assignment: CDR1 MRHNA and CDR2 SNTAGT. Here the CDR3 DNA reads TGTGCCAGCAGTGACACAGGGGGGAATGGCTACACCTTC. This codes for CASSDTGGNGYTF.

The rearrangement uses TRBV6-1 and TRBJ2-3; D gene unclear. This CDR3 has 14 residues. V lost 1 base and J 5 bases, leaving 10 bases between the germline ends. Germline V gene lookup returns CDR1 MNHNS and CDR2 SASEGT. The CDR3 loop is CASSEGIGEDTQYF. CDR3 sequence (DNA): TGTGCCAGCAGTGAAGGAATAGGAGAAGATACGCAGTATTTT.

This chain joins TRBV19 and TRBJ2-3, with TRBD2 matching over 8 bases. The V segment lost 11 bases and the J segment 2 bases; nucleotides outside the gene matches: 12. CDR3 size: 15 residues. Germline CDR1 and CDR2: LNHDA and SQIVND (reference sequence). In DNA, the CDR3 is TGTGCCTCACGCAGGGGCGGGGGGCCCACAGATACGCAGTATTTT. This sequence encodes CASRRGGGPTDTQYF.

The genes are TRBV6-1 and TRBJ2-2; D is tentatively TRBD1 or TRBD2 (5 bases each). The V end lost 4 bases, the J end lost 4 bases, and 19 bases lay between the germline ends. The CDR3 is made up of 17 amino acids. Germline CDR1 MNHNS, CDR2 SASEGT. The CDR3 DNA reads TGTGCCAGCAGTGCCAGGGTTCTCGGGATTGGCACCGGGGAGCTGTTTTTT. This sequence encodes CASSARVLGIGTGELFF.

The CDR3 nucleotides read TGCGCCAGCAGCTTCCGACTAGCGGGAGAATCCTACAATGAGCAGTTCTTC. The encoded protein is CASSFRLAGESYNEQFF. The rearrangement joins TRBV5-1 to TRBJ2-1; 12 bases are a match to TRBD2. Germline V gene sequence: CDR1 SGHRS, CDR2 YFSETQ. This CDR3 has 17 residues. J was trimmed by 1 base and V by 2 bases; bases with no gene match: 4. The whole variable domain, remainder taken from reference TRBV5-1 and TRBJ2-1, is KAGVTQTPRYLIKTRGQQVTLSCSPISGHRSVSWYQQTPGQGLQFLFEYFSETQRNKGNFPGRFSGRQFSNSRSEMNVSTLELGDSALYLCASSFRLAGESYNEQFFGPGTRLTVL.

The chain couples TRBV5-6 to TRBJ2-2; D remains ambiguous. Germline CDR1 and CDR2: SGHDT and YYEEEE. The CDR3 is made up of 16 amino acids. The V end lost 4 bases, the J end lost 0 bases, and 13 bases lay between the germline ends. CDR3 protein: CASSPRPSSNTGELFF. The DNA of the CDR3 is TGTGCCAGCAGCCCTCGACCGTCTTCGAACACCGGGGAGCTGTTTTTT.

CDR3 residues: CASSVQTGGYGYTF. The CDR3 DNA sequence: TGTGCCAGCAGCGTGCAGACAGGAGGGTATGGCTACACCTTC. V is TRBV7-8 and J is TRBJ1-2; weak D call: TRBD1 (6 bases). Trimming left V 5 bases short and J 5 bases short, with 15 bases between. This CDR3 is 14 amino acids long. The germline V gene encodes CDR1 SGHVS and CDR2 FQNEAQ.